The TCR beta chain under discussion was sequenced for a study of response to subunit inactivated influenza vaccine. Points from the study as a whole: Each seasonal influenza vaccination recruits few new T cells, the authors suggested.

TCRdb re-called the RT-PCR reads through MiXCR, storing one row per CDR3 protein. The repertoire includes approximately 680,000 distinct CDR3 sequences, approximately 15% of them detected once, and 9.5% to 13% sits in the top ten. In this sample, this clonotype turned up a few times. The antigen is undetermined. This material consisted of PBMCs from blood, taken roughly 13 days after vaccination. This receptor was identified in a man aged 50-60 years who received an inactivated influenza vaccine.

The CDR3 loop reads CATSDPGLAGGDTGELFF. CDR3 nucleotides: TGTGCCACCAGTGACCCCGGACTAGCGGGAGGCGACACCGGGGAGCTGTTTTTT. This chain links TRBV24-1 with TRBJ2-2; 14 bases line up with TRBD2. The CDR3 is 18 amino acids. The germline CDR1 and CDR2 sequences are KGHDR and SFDVKD. The junction had 6 bases not matched to a gene; V was cut back by 4 bases and J by 3 bases.